The 27 T cell receptor beta chains below come from one sample, sequenced in a study of tumor-infiltrating lymphocytes in primary liver carcinoma. Starting material of 450 to 500 ng total RNA yielded TCR beta cDNA via a constant-region primer. Three rounds of nested multiplex PCR with slightly modified ARM-PCR produced TCR beta libraries. A C-beta reverse primer and TRBV1-TRBV30 forward primers served in each of the first two PCR rounds, at ten to eleven cycles apiece. TCRdb re-analysed the multiplex PCR reads in MiXCR, keeping a single row per CDR3 protein. The sample includes 100,000 or so distinct CDR3 sequences, over 55% of them seen just once. Starting material for RNA and DNA co-extraction consisted of about 19-32 mg of unsorted bulk tissue. The specimen was liver tumor tissue from sampling region 5. The subset here: tumor region T5, tumor centre. All receptors derive from a woman aged 55 to 70 with primary liver carcinoma and hepatitis B virus infection.

In regard to this clonotype: This may stem from a read error, because a much larger clone lies one nucleotide away. The chain has TRBV7-8 and TRBJ2-1; D not resolved. V lost 5 bases to trimming and J lost 6 bases, with 11 bases between them. The germline V gene has CDR1 SGHVS and CDR2 FQNEAQ. The CDR3 consists of 13 residues. The DNA for the CDR3 is TGTGCCAGCAGCCAGCCTAACTTCAATGAGCAGTTCTTC. Translation: CASSQPNFNEQFF.

This clonotype has more than one count but fewer than ten. The V gene is TRBV21-1, the J gene TRBJ2-1; TRBD1, the table's D call, was not compared with the DNA. TRBV21-1 is a pseudogene. This CDR3 is 21 amino acids long. The CDR3 DNA is TGTGCCAGCAGCAAAGCGCCCCTCTTGGGGGGGGGTCGGAGCTCCTACAATGAGCAGTTCTTC. Its translation is CASSKAPLLGGGRSSYNEQFF.

Turning to this clonotype: Compared with germline, one end of the junction differs, possibly owing to a read error. This chain joins TRBV4-2 and TRBJ2-1, with D possibly matching TRBD2 (6 bases). The germline V gene has CDR1 LGHNA and CDR2 YNFKEQ. This CDR3 is 15 amino acids long. The DNA for the CDR3 is TGTGCCAGCATCCAAAATGGGCTGGGGGGATATGAGCAGTTCTTC. It specifies CASIQNGLGGYEQFF.

Details on this clonotype: This may arise from a read error, as a much more abundant clone is one base away. The gene calls are TRBV10-3 and TRBJ2-7; no reliable D call. The CDR3 sequence is 14 residues long. Trimming cost V 4 bases and J 1 base, with 11 bases left between them. In germline, CDR1 is ENHRY, CDR2 SYGVKD. CDR3 sequence reads: CAISGLQQSYEQYF. The CDR3 region has the DNA TGTGCCATCAGTGGGTTACAGCAGTCCTACGAGCAGTACTTC.

In regard to this clonotype: The junction differs from germline at one of its ends, possibly a read error. V and J are TRBV5-6 and TRBJ2-2; 10 bases are a match to TRBD2. CDR1 is SGHDT, CDR2 YYEEEE, per germline. CDR3 length equals 16 residues. The CDR3 is CAISLGLAANTGELFF. In DNA form, the CDR3 reads TGTGCCATCAGCTTAGGACTAGCGGCGAACACCGGGGAGCTGTTTTTT.

This clonotype was detected ten times or more. The chain is built from TRBV4-2 and TRBJ1-1; D possibly corresponds to TRBD1 (6 bases). Trimming took off 6 bases at V and 1 base at J, with 12 bases between the two ends. This CDR3 has 14 residues. Germline CDR1 LGHNA, CDR2 YNFKEQ. This CDR3 reads CASSWGQGNTEAFF. In DNA form, the CDR3 reads TGTGCCAGCAGTTGGGGGCAGGGGAACACTGAAGCTTTCTTT.

Details on this clonotype: Compared with germline, one end of the junction differs, possibly owing to a read error. The chain joins TRBV5-1 to TRBJ2-3, with 11 positions matching TRBD2. Germline V gene data show CDR1 as SGHRS and CDR2 as YFSETQ. CDR3 length equals 15 residues. The CDR3 DNA follows: TGCGCCAGCAGCACGACTAGCGGGATCATCGATATGCAGTATTTT. This gives the protein CASSTTSGIIDMQYF. The variable domain in full, completed from reference TRBV5-1 and TRBJ2-3, reads KAGVTQTPRYLIKTRGQQVTLSCSPISGHRSVSWYQQTPGQGLQFLFEYFSETQRNKGNFPGRFSGRQFSNSRSEMNVSTLELGDSALYLCASSTTSGIIDMQYFGPGTRLTVL.

This clonotype appeared once. The chain employs TRBV5-1 and TRBJ2-1; 12 nucleotides align to TRBD1. In germline, CDR1 is SGHRS, CDR2 YFSETQ. The CDR3 has 18 amino acids. J lost 16 bases, V lost 4 bases, and 24 bases had no gene match. CDR3 region: CASSPEPGGDRGRNEYFF. In nucleotides, the CDR3 is TGCGCCAGCAGCCCGGAACCCGGTGGGGACAGGGGGCGCAATGAGTACTTCTTC.

There are many counts of this clonotype. The chain couples TRBV6-5 to TRBJ2-7; D uncertain. This CDR3 comprises 13 residues. V was shortened by 6 bases and J by 2 bases, with 11 bases between the two germline ends. Germline-derived CDR1 and CDR2 are MNHEY and SVGAGI. Written as DNA, the CDR3 is TGTGCCAGCAGCAAGACACTTACCTACGAGCAGTACTTC. Amino acid sequence: CASSKTLTYEQYF.

In regard to this clonotype: The junction differs from germline at one of its ends, possibly a read error. V is TRBV6-1 and J is TRBJ2-3; the D is unclear. Germline lookup yields CDR1 MNHNS and CDR2 SASEGT. CDR3 length: 15 residues. The CDR3 region is CPRSIRVSSTDTQYF. The CDR3 DNA is TGTCCCAGGAGTATAAGGGTATCTAGCACAGATACGCAGTATTTT.

On this clonotype: Germline is not matched at one junction end, which may reflect a read error. The rearrangement joins TRBV11-2 to TRBJ2-3; D possibly corresponds to TRBD2 (6 bases). CDR1 is SGHAT, CDR2 FQNNGV, per germline. The CDR3 spans 13 residues. The CDR3 coding sequence is TGTGCCAGTAGCATGCGACGGGGGAATACGCGGTATTTT. Protein: CASSMRRGNTRYF.

The chain combines TRBV5-4 with TRBJ2-1; D is perhaps TRBD2 (5 bases). Germline-derived CDR1 and CDR2 are SGHNT and YYREEE (reference sequence). The CDR3 is 15 residues long. V lost 0 bases to trimming and J lost 5 bases, with 12 bases between them. The CDR3 bases are TGTGCCAGCAGCTTGGAGGCGGGTGATCACAATGAGCAGTTCTTC. Its protein is CASSLEAGDHNEQFF. The full variable domain, its missing parts supplied by reference TRBV5-4 and TRBJ2-1, is ETGVTQSPTHLIKTRGQQVTLRCSSQSGHNTVSWYQQALGQGPQFIFQYYREEENGRGNFPPRFSGLQFPNYSSELNVNALELDDSALYLCASSLEAGDHNEQFFGPGTRLTVL.

Note on this clonotype: The junction and the germline gene differ at one end; a read error may be behind it. The chain has TRBV11-3 and TRBJ1-2; D is perhaps TRBD1 (5 bases). The CDR3 spans 12 residues. Germline V gives CDR1 SGHNT, CDR2 YENEEA. The CDR3 bases are TGTGCCAGCAACATGGGACCTTATGGGTACACCTTC. Its protein product is CASNMGPYGYTF.

The chain uses TRBV7-9 and TRBJ2-1; possible D gene TRBD2, 7 bases. V was pared by 2 bases and J by 7 bases, with 21 bases between. CDR3 length equals 17 residues. Germline V gives CDR1 SEHNR, CDR2 FQNEAQ (reference sequence). In nucleotides, the CDR3 is TGTGCCAGCAGCTTATTTATGTACGCAGGGGAGGGGAATGAGCAGTTCTTC. Translating gives CASSLFMYAGEGNEQFF.

In this sample, this clonotype turned up a few times. This may be a read error, as it is one base from a much larger clone. V and J are TRBV5-5 and TRBJ2-3; D perhaps matches TRBD1 (5 bases). Trimming took off 4 bases at V and 6 bases at J, with 12 bases between the two ends. Germline CDR1 and CDR2: SGHKS and YYEKEE (reference sequence). The CDR3 spans 13 residues. CDR3 nucleotides: TGTGCCAGCAGCAGAGGACATGGGGATACGCAGTATTTT. It specifies CASSRGHGDTQYF.

There are many counts of this clonotype. The J gene is TRBJ1-3, the V gene TRBV4-1; TRBD1 aligns across 8 bases. V was clipped by 1 base and J by 1 base; unmatched bases: 3. The CDR3 contains 16 residues. Germline CDR1 is MGHRA and CDR2 is YSYEKL. The chain's CDR3 is CASSQGRQGSGNTIYF. CDR3 nucleotide sequence: TGCGCCAGCAGCCAAGGTCGACAGGGGTCTGGAAACACCATATATTTT.

In this sample, this clonotype turned up once. The genes are TRBV11-2 and TRBJ2-1, with 8 bases matching TRBD2. Trimming took 5 bases from V and 5 from J; bases not matched to a gene: 5. From germline, CDR1 is SGHAT and CDR2 FQNNGV. There are 14 residues in the CDR3. CDR3 nucleotide sequence: TGTGCCAGCAGCCGGGGACTAGTCGACAATGAGCAGTTCTTC. It translates to CASSRGLVDNEQFF.

A note on this clonotype: Given a much more abundant clone one base away, this may be a read error. V usage is TRBV6-1 and J usage is TRBJ1-1, with D unclear. The germline V gene has CDR1 MNHNS and CDR2 SASEGT. The CDR3 is 13 amino acids. The chain's CDR3 is CASIPGLNIEAFF. The CDR3 DNA reads TGTGCCAGCATTCCGGGATTGAACATTGAAGCTTTCTTT.

Concerning this clonotype: A read error may produce the germline difference seen at one junction end. The V and J genes are TRBV11-3 and TRBJ1-2; D not resolved. This CDR3 comprises 14 residues. Germline CDR1 is SGHNT and CDR2 is YENEEA. The CDR3 bases are TGCGCCATCAACTTAGCGACTGTTCTTGATGGCTACACTTTC. As protein: CAINLATVLDGYTF.

Turning to this clonotype: This clone may be a read error of a much larger clone one base away. The chain has TRBV19 and TRBJ1-1; no firm D call. Trimming cost V 6 bases and J 4 bases, with 12 bases left between them. Germline CDR1 LNHDA, CDR2 SQIVND (reference sequence). The CDR3 loop spans 13 amino acids. CDR3 DNA sequence: TGTGCCAGTAGGGAGGACCTGAGCACTGAAGCTTTCTTT. Translated: CASREDLSTEAFF.

Comments on this clonotype: As the CDR3 is not closed by the conserved phenylalanine or tryptophan, this likely results from a read error. The J gene is TRBJ2-7, the V gene TRBV11-2, with D perhaps matching TRBD2 (7 bases). The CDR3 extends over 15 amino acids. The V gene's germline CDR1 is SGHAT and CDR2 FQNNGV. In DNA, the CDR3 is TGCGCCAGCAGCTTAGAGAGGGGGGGACTAACGATGCAGTACCTC. Residues: CASSLERGGLTMQYL.

Of note for this clonotype: One junction end disagrees with the germline gene, perhaps due to a read error. The chain recombines TRBV6-1 with TRBJ2-5; 10 bases match TRBD2. The CDR3 covers 17 residues. Germline values: CDR1 MNHNS, CDR2 SASEGT. The CDR3 is CASSVRAGGLGLEIQYF. The DNA for the CDR3 is TGTGCCAGCAGTGTTAGAGCGGGAGGGCTAGGCTTGGAGATCCAGTACTTC.

Comment on this clonotype: Being one base from a much bigger clone, this may be a read error. This rearrangement joins TRBV6-2 or TRBV6-3 to TRBJ2-1; no reliable D call. The CDR3 totals 14 residues. V lost 7 bases and J lost 2, with 12 bases in between. From germline, CDR1 is MNHEY and CDR2 SVGEGT. CDR3 nucleotide sequence: TGTGCCAGCACGACAATAGGGACCTACAATGAGCAGTTCTTC. Translating it yields CASTTIGTYNEQFF.

Details on this clonotype: Relative to the germline gene, one junction end is altered; a read error may explain this. This chain uses TRBV4-1 with TRBJ2-3; 8 bases match TRBD2. This CDR3 comprises 19 residues. CDR1 is MGHRA, CDR2 YSYEKL, per germline. The CDR3 protein is CASSQDPGLEVRSTGTQYF. CDR3 nucleotides: TGCGCCAGCAGCCAAGATCCGGGACTAGAGGTAAGAAGCACAGGTACGCAGTATTTT.

This clonotype appeared a single time. The chain uses TRBV4-2 and TRBJ2-1, with 8 bases identical to TRBD2. The CDR3 length is 15 residues. V shed 1 base and J 13 bases; nucleotides not matched to a gene: 12. Germline V gives CDR1 LGHNA, CDR2 YNFKEQ. CDR3 amino acids: CASSQAGGSYSEQFF. The DNA of the CDR3 is TGTGCCAGCAGCCAAGCGGGAGGGAGTTACAGTGAACAGTTCTTC.

Notes on this clonotype: The germline gene is not matched at one end of the junction; a read error may be the cause. This chain joins TRBV6-6 and TRBJ2-4; a weak D match, TRBD2 (5 bases). The CDR3 sequence is 14 residues long. The germline gives CDR1 MNHNY, CDR2 SVGAGI (reference sequence). CDR3 protein: CASSSRERKNIQYF. Here the CDR3 DNA reads TGTGCCAGTAGTTCTCGGGAACGCAAAAACATTCAGTACTTC.

As to this clonotype: The DNA is omitted, as the CDR3 cannot be located on it reliably, and the CDR3 follows TCRdb's listing. This CDR3 reads CASSLVFATGAISSGTNVLAF. The chain recombines TRBV7-9 with TRBJ2-6; TRBD1 is the table's D call and was not checked against the DNA. Inclusive of both ends, the CDR3 amounts to 21 amino acids. Germline V CDR1 and CDR2: SEHNR, FQNEAQ (reference sequence).